This is a list of T cell receptor beta chains from one sample in a study of cytomegalovirus exposure and HLA in healthy donors. Clones were sequenced by immunoSEQ multiplex PCR, and TCRdb holds only the in-frame ones, with some missing. The sample carries under 110,000 clones, around 75% recorded once. The sequenced sample consisted of PBMCs. The receptors were gathered from a man aged 45 to 65 in good health and CMV-seronegative. CDR3s leave out the opening cysteine and the closing phenylalanine or tryptophan.

j_call	v_call	cdr3_aa
TRBJ2-5	TRBV4-1	ASSQDVALSFQY
TRBJ1-1	TRBV18	ASSPGQATEAF
TRBJ1-1	TRBV4-1	ASSRGVDAGTEAF
TRBJ1-1	TRBV6-5	ASTLGQDNTEAF
TRBJ2-1	TRBV2	ASSRAGGQVGEQF
TRBJ2-2	TRBV6-5	ASSGNTGELF
TRBJ2-7	TRBV13	ASSLEAGGLDEQY
TRBJ2-6	TRBV4-2	ASSQDRGTSGANVLT
TRBJ2-2	TRBV18	ASSPLGRGTGELF
TRBJ2-1	TRBV5-6	ASSFSPRGDEQF
TRBJ1-5	TRBV7-6	ASSHGQNQPQH
TRBJ2-1	TRBV9	ASSVDEINEQF
TRBJ2-1	TRBV2	ASRFRVNNEQF
TRBJ2-1	TRBV2	ASSDGRYNEQF
.	TRBV29-1	SVSGTGNYEQY
TRBJ2-1	TRBV14	ASSQDSIRRGF
TRBJ1-3	TRBV5-6	ASSLGQGAIIY
TRBJ1-5	TRBV19	VTEGAGNQPQH
TRBJ2-3	TRBV7-9	ASSPGKSTDTQY
TRBJ1-6	TRBV6-5	ASSRQGRDSPLH
TRBJ2-6	TRBV5-6	ASSLGVGRSGANVLT
TRBJ2-1	TRBV7-7	ASSRSGLRDNEQF
TRBJ1-4	TRBV19	ASSSVRGGEKLF
TRBJ2-1	TRBV7-9	ASSLLQDNEQF
TRBJ1-5	TRBV6-4	ASSALHQPQH
TRBJ2-5	TRBV7-2	ASSFDSRTSGGAKTQY
TRBJ1-5	TRBV28	ASETGGYQPQH
TRBJ1-5	TRBV7-8	ASSNRQGDDQPQH
TRBJ1-6	TRBV2	ASLVTSSYNSPLH
TRBJ2-7	TRBV5-6	ASSAGTYEQY
TRBJ2-2	TRBV6-6	ASLSSMAGELF
TRBJ1-5	TRBV7-2	ASSLQVNQPQH
TRBJ1-2	TRBV27	ASSPGTFAYGYT
TRBJ1-2	TRBV6-5	ASSLDYWLHT
TRBJ2-3	TRBV21-1	ASPPGLAGVRVSQY
TRBJ2-7	TRBV7-9	ASSLGGGAYEQY
TRBJ2-7	TRBV9	ASSVRGRDEQY
TRBJ1-1	TRBV4-2	ASTSAGQTEAF
TRBJ1-5	TRBV19	ASSVIWDNNQPQH
TRBJ1-1	TRBV6-1	ASSEEVPQGAF
TRBJ1-1	TRBV27	ASSLTGGTEAF
TRBJ1-2	TRBV11-2	ATSIQYGHT
TRBJ1-2	TRBV9	ASSEGVVAPTRGYT
TRBJ2-2	TRBV29-1	SVELTGGGELF
TRBJ2-5	TRBV19	ASAGGGRVETQY
TRBJ2-4	TRBV19	ASSIPPGLRSIQY
TRBJ1-3	TRBV5-4	ASSLPTNIPI
TRBJ1-2	TRBV18	ASSLTEIEIGYT